This record concerns one T cell receptor beta chain sequence. The data belong to a study of TIL therapy for anti-PD-1-resistant metastatic lung cancer. Background on the study: Tumors had a median PD-L1 proportion score of 6%.

Sequencing used immunoSEQ v3. Sequencing was performed with immunoSEQ multiplex PCR; in TCRdb, only in-frame clones are kept and a portion is missing. The data hold about 52,000 clones, with 70% to 80% observed a single time. Stated time point: pre-treatment sample, taken before nivolumab and TIL therapy. Enrollment ran from 2017 to early 2020. The length of the CDR3 is 17 residues. Trimming removed 1 base from V and 5 bases from J; junction bases left unmatched: 10. Germline CDR1 is SGHTA and CDR2 is FQGNSA. The clonotype originates from a woman aged 25-80 years with non-small cell lung cancer. The V gene is TRBV7-2, the J gene TRBJ1-1; TRBD1 agrees at 10 bases. Sample: blood, taken at baseline. The CDR3: CASSLEGTGVFRTEAFF. For the CDR3, the DNA is TGTGCCAGCAGCTTAGAGGGGACAGGGGTGTTTCGGACTGAAGCTTTCTTT.